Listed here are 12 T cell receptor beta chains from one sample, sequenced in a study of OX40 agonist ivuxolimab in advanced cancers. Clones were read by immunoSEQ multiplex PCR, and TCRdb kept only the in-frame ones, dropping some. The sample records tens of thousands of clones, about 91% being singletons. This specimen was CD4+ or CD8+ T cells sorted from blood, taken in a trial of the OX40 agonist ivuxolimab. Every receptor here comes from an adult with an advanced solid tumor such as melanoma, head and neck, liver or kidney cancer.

The CDR3, as DNA: TGCGCCAGCAGCGTTCGGACAGGGGGCTTTGAAAACATTCAGTACTTC. It is translated as CASSVRTGGFENIQYF. The V call is TRBV4-1, the J call TRBJ2-4, with 11 bases aligning to TRBD1. Germline CDR1 is MGHRA and CDR2 is YSYEKL. The CDR3 is 16 amino acids. V shed 5 bases and J 5 bases; nucleotides not matched to a gene: 8.

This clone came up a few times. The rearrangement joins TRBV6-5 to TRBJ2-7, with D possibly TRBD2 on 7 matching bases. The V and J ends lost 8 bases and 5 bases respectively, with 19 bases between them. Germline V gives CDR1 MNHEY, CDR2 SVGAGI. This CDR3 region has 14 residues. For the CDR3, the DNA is TGTGCCAGCGGAGGGGGGGGTCTTCATAACGAGCAGTACTTC. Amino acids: CASGGGGLHNEQYF.

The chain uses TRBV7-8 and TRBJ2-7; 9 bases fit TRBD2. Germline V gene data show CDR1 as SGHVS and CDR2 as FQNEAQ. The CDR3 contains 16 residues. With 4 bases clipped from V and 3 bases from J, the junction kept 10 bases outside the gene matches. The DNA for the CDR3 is TGTGCCAGCAGCTCGCCCGGGACTAGCACCTACTACGAGCAGTACTTC. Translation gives CASSSPGTSTYYEQYF.

The DNA for the CDR3 is TGTGCCAGTAGTATAGCCCACAGGGGGCGCGCGGGCACTGAAGCTTTCTTT. This translates into CASSIAHRGRAGTEAFF. The chain employs TRBV19 and TRBJ1-1; 9 bases are shared with TRBD1. Trimming took 1 base from V and 4 from J; bases not matched to a gene: 10. CDR1 is LNHDA, CDR2 SQIVND, per germline (reference sequence). This CDR3 contains 17 residues.

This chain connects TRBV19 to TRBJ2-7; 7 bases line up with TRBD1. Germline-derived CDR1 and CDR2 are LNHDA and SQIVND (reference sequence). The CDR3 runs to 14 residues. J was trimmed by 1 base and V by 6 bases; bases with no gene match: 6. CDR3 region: CASSTGVYSYEQYF. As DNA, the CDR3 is TGTGCCAGTAGCACAGGGGTCTATTCCTACGAGCAGTACTTC.

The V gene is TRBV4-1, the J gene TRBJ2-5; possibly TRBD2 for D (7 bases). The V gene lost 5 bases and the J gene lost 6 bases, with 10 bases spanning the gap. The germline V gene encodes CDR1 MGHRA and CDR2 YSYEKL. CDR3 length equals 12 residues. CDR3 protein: CASSAGAQTQYF. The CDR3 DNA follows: TGCGCCAGCAGCGCGGGGGCTCAGACCCAGTACTTC.

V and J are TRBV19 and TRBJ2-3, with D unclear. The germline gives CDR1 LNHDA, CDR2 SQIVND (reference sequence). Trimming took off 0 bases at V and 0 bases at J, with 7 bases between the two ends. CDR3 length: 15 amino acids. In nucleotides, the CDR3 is TGTGCCAGTAGTATAGAGACCCAGAGCACAGATACGCAGTATTTT. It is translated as CASSIETQSTDTQYF.

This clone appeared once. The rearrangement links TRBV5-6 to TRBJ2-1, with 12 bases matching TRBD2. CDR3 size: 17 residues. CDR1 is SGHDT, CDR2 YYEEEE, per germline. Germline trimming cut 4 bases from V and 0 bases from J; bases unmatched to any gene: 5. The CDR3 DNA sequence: TGTGCCAGCAGCCCCGGACTAGCGGGACTCTCCTACAATGAGCAGTTCTTC. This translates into CASSPGLAGLSYNEQFF.

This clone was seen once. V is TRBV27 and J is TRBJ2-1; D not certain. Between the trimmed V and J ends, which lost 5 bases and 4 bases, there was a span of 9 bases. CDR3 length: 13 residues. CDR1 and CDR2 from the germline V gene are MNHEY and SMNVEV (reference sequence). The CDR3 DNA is TGTGCCAGCAGTACAGACGGATACAATGAGCAGTTCTTC. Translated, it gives CASSTDGYNEQFF.

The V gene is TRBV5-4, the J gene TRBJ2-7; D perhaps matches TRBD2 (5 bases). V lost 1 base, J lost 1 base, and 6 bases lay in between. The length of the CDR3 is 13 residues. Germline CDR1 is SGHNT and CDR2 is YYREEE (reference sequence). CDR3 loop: CASSLWESYEQYF. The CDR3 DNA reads TGTGCCAGCAGCTTGTGGGAGTCCTACGAGCAGTACTTC.

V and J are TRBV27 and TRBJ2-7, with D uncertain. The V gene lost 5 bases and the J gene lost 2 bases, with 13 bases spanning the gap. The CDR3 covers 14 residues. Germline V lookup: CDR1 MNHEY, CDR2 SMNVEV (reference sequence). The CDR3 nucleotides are TGTGCCAGCAGTCAGACTCACCTTACCTACGAGCAGTACTTC. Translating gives CASSQTHLTYEQYF.

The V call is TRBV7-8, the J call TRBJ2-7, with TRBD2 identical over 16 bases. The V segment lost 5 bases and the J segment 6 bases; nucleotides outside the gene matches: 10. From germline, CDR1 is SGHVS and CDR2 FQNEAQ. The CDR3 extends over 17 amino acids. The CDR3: CASSVDTGTSGRGEQYF. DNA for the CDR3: TGTGCCAGCAGCGTCGACACCGGGACTAGCGGGAGGGGCGAGCAGTACTTC.